Following are 30 T cell receptor beta chains from one sample sequenced in a study of blood T cell repertoires in COVID-19. The repertoire was sequenced with immunoSEQ multiplex PCR; TCRdb's copy has only in-frame clones and lacks some. The repertoire holds approximately 260,000 clones, 89% seen once, with roughly 1.9% in the top ten. Sequencing was performed on PBMCs or T cells enriched from blood (not recorded which). The receptors come from a woman aged 60-75 years who had recovered from COVID-19.

The rearrangement joins TRBV9 to TRBJ2-2; TRBD2 aligns across 7 bases. The V and J ends lost 0 bases and 0 bases, in that order; junction bases with no gene match: 5. CDR3 length equals 17 residues. Germline assignment: CDR1 SGDLS and CDR2 YYNGEE. The CDR3 sequence: CASSVGGAGSNTGELFF. The CDR3 nucleotides are TGTGCCAGCAGCGTAGGGGGAGCGGGATCGAACACCGGGGAGCTGTTTTTT.

V gene TRBV18 combines with J gene TRBJ1-3; possibly TRBD1 for D (5 bases). The CDR3 runs to 16 residues. V was shortened by 6 bases and J by 3 bases, with 18 bases between the two germline ends. CDR1 and CDR2 from the germline V gene are KGHSH and LQKENI. The CDR3 reads CASSEEGTMYGNTIYF. CDR3 DNA: TGTGCCAGCTCTGAGGAGGGGACCATGTATGGAAACACCATATATTTT.

This chain connects TRBV3-1 (or the pseudogene TRBV3-2) to TRBJ1-2, with a weak D call TRBD1 (5 bases). Germline V gives CDR1 LGHDT, CDR2 YNNKEL (reference sequence). The CDR3 is made up of 12 amino acids. With 4 bases removed from V and 7 bases from J, the gap between germline ends came to 10 bases. The CDR3 DNA is TGTGCCAGCAGCCTCGGAAGGGGTGGCTACACCTTC. Protein product: CASSLGRGGYTF.

The chain has TRBV7-9 and TRBJ2-2; 8 nucleotides line up with TRBD2. The CDR3 sequence is 17 residues long. The J segment lost 3 bases and the V segment lost 4 bases, leaving 10 bases of the junction unmatched. Germline values: CDR1 SEHNR, CDR2 FQNEAQ (reference sequence). This CDR3 is CASSSPGGKAYTGELFF. CDR3 nucleotides: TGTGCCAGCAGCTCCCCGGGAGGGAAGGCGTACACCGGGGAGCTGTTTTTT.

This clone occurred once. The chain carries TRBV7-3 and TRBJ1-1; D perhaps matches TRBD1 (5 bases). The CDR3 covers 13 residues. The germline V gene encodes CDR1 SGHTA and CDR2 FQGTGA. V gave up 6 bases and J gave up 4 bases, with 12 bases separating them. CDR3 sequence: CASREGWVTEAFF. In DNA form, the CDR3 reads TGTGCCAGCAGGGAGGGGTGGGTCACTGAAGCTTTCTTT. The full variable domain, with the rest looked up from reference TRBV7-3 and TRBJ1-1, is GAGVSQTPSNKVTEKGKYVELRCDPISGHTALYWYRQSLGQGPEFLIYFQGTGAADDSGLPNDRFFAVRPEGSVSTLKIQRTERGDSAVYLCASREGWVTEAFFGQGTRLTVV.

The chain is built from TRBV2 and TRBJ2-5; 11 bases are shared with TRBD2. The CDR3 length is 15 residues. Germline V gives CDR1 SNHLY, CDR2 FYNNEI. Germline trimming cut 4 bases from V and 2 bases from J; bases unmatched to any gene: 3. The CDR3 here is CASSVAGGLQETQYF. The DNA of the CDR3 is TGTGCCAGCAGTGTAGCGGGGGGGCTTCAAGAGACCCAGTACTTC.

This chain joins TRBV6-5 and TRBJ2-1; 10 positions agree with TRBD2. Trimming removed 8 bases from V and 7 bases from J; junction bases left unmatched: 11. This CDR3 is built from 15 residues. CDR1 is MNHEY and CDR2 is SVGAGI in the germline V gene. CDR3 sequence (DNA): TGTGCCAGCCAAACTAGCGGGGTATCGGGTAATGAGCAGTTCTTC. It encodes CASQTSGVSGNEQFF.

This chain uses TRBV13 with TRBJ2-2; TRBD1 is a possible D gene (5 bases). The germline CDR1 and CDR2 sequences are PRHDT and FYEKMQ (reference sequence). The CDR3 extends over 15 amino acids. V was pared by 1 base and J by 6 bases, with 12 bases between. For the CDR3, the DNA is TGTGCCAGCAGCTTAGAGGCAGGGTCGCCCGGGGAGCTGTTTTTT. It specifies CASSLEAGSPGELFF.

This chain uses TRBV19 with TRBJ1-1; unclear D gene. The germline CDR1 and CDR2 sequences are LNHDA and SQIVND (reference sequence). The V end was cut by 6 bases, the J end by 0 bases, with 11 bases between. The CDR3 length is 14 residues. This CDR3 reads CASSPTPMNTEAFF. The DNA for the CDR3 is TGTGCCAGTAGCCCGACACCTATGAACACTGAAGCTTTCTTT.

The V and J genes are TRBV3-1 (or the pseudogene TRBV3-2) and TRBJ2-2; the match to TRBD1 covers 10 bases. Germline assignment: CDR1 LGHDT and CDR2 YNNKEL (reference sequence). With 3 bases clipped from V and 6 bases from J, the junction kept 4 bases outside the gene matches. This CDR3 is built from 15 residues. The CDR3 loop reads CASSQPGQGSGELFF. As DNA, the CDR3 is TGTGCCAGCAGCCAGCCGGGACAGGGGTCCGGGGAGCTGTTTTTT.

V and J are TRBV11-2 and TRBJ2-7; D gene uncertain. This CDR3 has 14 residues. In germline, CDR1 is SGHAT, CDR2 FQNNGV. Trimming left V 1 base short and J 0 bases short, with 7 bases between. CDR3 sequence reads: CASSLVAVSYEQYF. The CDR3, as DNA: TGTGCCAGCAGCTTAGTTGCAGTCTCCTACGAGCAGTACTTC.

This clone was found a few times. V is TRBV12-3 or TRBV12-4 and J is TRBJ2-7; 8 nucleotides match TRBD1. J was trimmed by 10 bases and V by 4 bases; bases with no gene match: 9. The CDR3 spans 13 residues. The CDR3 nucleotides are TGTGCCAGCAGTTCCCCGGGACAGGTACCTCAGTACTTC. It is translated as CASSSPGQVPQYF.

A single count supports this clone. This CDR3 reads CASSIQGTEAFF. The DNA of the CDR3 is TGTGCCAGCAGCATACAGGGAACTGAAGCTTTCTTT. This sequence joins TRBV13 and TRBJ1-1; D possibly corresponds to TRBD1 (6 bases). V lost 5 bases, J lost 5 bases, and 9 bases lay in between. The CDR3 has 12 residues. Germline CDR1 and CDR2: PRHDT and FYEKMQ (reference sequence).

This chain joins TRBV19 and TRBJ2-4, with 8 bases lining up with TRBD2. CDR1 is LNHDA and CDR2 is SQIVND in the germline V gene (reference sequence). CDR3 length: 16 residues. The trim removed 5 bases at V and 3 bases at J, leaving 9 bases unmatched. The CDR3 is CASSVGGGGYKNIQYF. The CDR3, as DNA: TGTGCCAGTAGTGTCGGGGGGGGCGGGTACAAAAACATTCAGTACTTC.

The sample holds one count of this clone. V is TRBV5-1 and J is TRBJ2-5, with 8 bases lining up with TRBD1. Germline CDR1 reads SGHRS; CDR2 reads YFSETQ. V was pared by 5 bases and J by 2 bases, with 8 bases of the junction left unmatched. CDR3 length: 15 residues. CDR3 residues: CASSPPGGQQETQYF. CDR3 DNA: TGCGCCAGCAGTCCTCCAGGGGGCCAACAAGAGACCCAGTACTTC. Filled out from reference TRBV5-1 and TRBJ2-5, the complete variable domain reads KAGVTQTPRYLIKTRGQQVTLSCSPISGHRSVSWYQQTPGQGLQFLFEYFSETQRNKGNFPGRFSGRQFSNSRSEMNVSTLELGDSALYLCASSPPGGQQETQYFGPGTRLLVL.

The chain recombines TRBV19 with TRBJ1-1, with 7 bases lining up with TRBD1. J lost 6 bases, V lost 5 bases, and 6 bases had no gene match. The length of the CDR3 is 13 residues. CDR1 and CDR2 from the germline V gene are LNHDA and SQIVND (reference sequence). The CDR3 sequence is CASSPRQGPEAFF. In DNA form, the CDR3 reads TGTGCCAGTAGTCCGAGACAGGGCCCTGAAGCTTTCTTT.

The chain combines TRBV10-3 with TRBJ1-1, with TRBD1 identical over 9 bases. CDR3 length: 13 residues. Losses at the gene ends were 9 bases for V and 0 bases for J; bases not matched to a gene: 2. Germline V CDR1 and CDR2: ENHRY, SYGVKD. Here the CDR3 reads CAIRQGVNTEAFF. The CDR3 DNA reads TGTGCCATAAGACAGGGGGTGAACACTGAAGCTTTCTTT.

The V call is TRBV19, the J call TRBJ2-1, with D possibly TRBD1 on 6 matching bases. The ends were cut back, 6 bases at V and 7 bases at J, with 13 bases in the middle. Germline CDR1 is LNHDA and CDR2 is SQIVND (reference sequence). This CDR3 comprises 13 residues. The CDR3 here is CASSLTQGNEQFF. CDR3 DNA sequence: TGTGCCAGTAGCCTTACCCAGGGGAATGAGCAGTTCTTC.

The chain couples TRBV2 to TRBJ2-7; perhaps TRBD2 as D (6 bases). The CDR3 contains 13 residues. Germline CDR1 SNHLY, CDR2 FYNNEI. V was pared by 6 bases and J by 9 bases, with 18 bases between. CDR3 in DNA: TGTGCCAGCAGGGAAAGACTAGTGGGAGTGCAGTACTTC. This translates into CASRERLVGVQYF.

Details on this clone: This sample also contains other DNA sequences that code for the same CDR3. The gene calls are TRBV6-5 and TRBJ1-2, with D uncertain. The V gene lost 5 bases and the J gene lost 4 bases, with 11 bases spanning the gap. Per the germline V gene, CDR1 is MNHEY and CDR2 is SVGAGI. The CDR3 consists of 13 residues. The CDR3 nucleotides read TGTGCCAGCAGTCCCCCGGGGTCCTATGGCTACACCTTC. Protein sequence: CASSPPGSYGYTF.

This clone was recorded a few times. The V gene is TRBV7-9, the J gene TRBJ2-3; 11 nucleotides line up with TRBD2. Germline CDR1 and CDR2: SEHNR and FQNEAQ (reference sequence). Trimming removed 3 bases from V and 2 bases from J; junction bases left unmatched: 1. The CDR3 consists of 15 residues. The CDR3 is CASSFSGGDTDTQYF. DNA for the CDR3: TGTGCCAGCAGCTTTAGCGGGGGGGACACAGATACGCAGTATTTT.

The chain employs TRBV5-1 and TRBJ2-1; D unclear. This CDR3 is 15 amino acids long. V was trimmed by 0 bases and J by 0 bases, leaving 7 bases between them. Germline V CDR1 and CDR2: SGHRS, YFSETQ. Here the CDR3 reads CASSLGPSSYNEQFF. The CDR3 bases are TGCGCCAGCAGCTTGGGGCCAAGCTCCTACAATGAGCAGTTCTTC.

The genes are TRBV5-1 and TRBJ2-7, with D perhaps matching TRBD1 (5 bases). Trimming shortened V by 0 bases and J by 6 bases, and 10 bases separated the two germline ends. The CDR3 is 13 residues long. CDR1 is SGHRS, CDR2 YFSETQ, per germline. The CDR3 reads CASSLDRPGEQYF. In DNA form, the CDR3 reads TGCGCCAGCAGCTTGGACAGGCCGGGCGAGCAGTACTTC.

The count of this clone is one. V is TRBV11-2 and J is TRBJ2-3; D gene ambiguous. Germline V lookup: CDR1 SGHAT, CDR2 FQNNGV. The ends were cut back, 4 bases at V and 2 bases at J, with 4 bases in the middle. This CDR3 contains 12 residues. The DNA of the CDR3 is TGTGCCAGCAGCTCTAACACAGATACGCAGTATTTT. As protein: CASSSNTDTQYF.

This chain links TRBV18 with TRBJ2-3; 7 nucleotides match TRBD2. This CDR3 comprises 16 residues. Germline V gives CDR1 KGHSH, CDR2 LQKENI. V lost 3 bases to trimming and J lost 5 bases; unmatched junction nucleotides: 11. This CDR3 reads CASSPTSAAKGDTQYF. The CDR3, as DNA: TGTGCCAGCTCACCTACTAGCGCGGCAAAGGGAGATACGCAGTATTTT.

The chain is built from TRBV2 and TRBJ2-1; 11 bases align to TRBD1. The junction had 5 bases not matched to a gene; V was cut back by 8 bases and J by 5 bases. There are 14 residues in the CDR3. The germline V gene encodes CDR1 SNHLY and CDR2 FYNNEI. The CDR3, as DNA: TGTGCCAGCCGGGGGGACAGGGGGGACAATGAGCAGTTCTTC. It specifies CASRGDRGDNEQFF.

The genes are TRBV30 and TRBJ1-2; D is unresolved. Germline loops: CDR1 GTSNPN, CDR2 SVGIG (reference sequence). V lost 4 bases to trimming and J lost 2 bases, with 8 bases between them. This CDR3 spans 12 amino acids. The CDR3 loop is CAWNSGNYGYTF. The CDR3, as DNA: TGTGCCTGGAATTCCGGGAACTATGGCTACACCTTC.

V is TRBV4-1 and J is TRBJ1-5; 8 positions match TRBD1. CDR1 and CDR2 (germline): MGHRA, YSYEKL. Losses at the gene ends were 0 bases for V and 7 bases for J; bases not matched to a gene: 8. The CDR3 runs 16 residues. The CDR3 DNA sequence: TGCGCCAGCAGCCAAGATCCGGACAGGGTGATGCAGCCCCAGCATTTT. It is translated as CASSQDPDRVMQPQHF.

A remark on this clone: A junction end diverges from the germline sequence, so it may reflect a read error. CDR3 loop: CASSLGGGSYNEQFF. For the CDR3, the DNA is TGTGCTAGCAGCTTGGGCGGGGGCTCCTACAATGAGCAGTTCTTC. This rearrangement joins TRBV7-7 to TRBJ2-1, with 7 bases lining up with TRBD2. The CDR3 has 15 amino acids. Per the germline V gene, CDR1 is SSHAT and CDR2 is FNYEAQ (reference sequence). The full variable domain, with the rest looked up from reference TRBV7-7 and TRBJ2-1, is GAGVSQSPRYKVTKRGQDVTLRCDPISSHATLYWYQQALGQGPEFLTYFNYEAQPDKSGLPSDRFSAERPEGSISTLTIQRTEQRDSAMYRCASSLGGGSYNEQFFGPGTRLTVL.

This clone was seen just once. The chain joins TRBV14 to TRBJ1-1; D remains unclear. The CDR3 has 14 amino acids. The V gene lost 4 bases and the J gene lost 0 bases, with 9 bases spanning the gap. CDR1 is SGHDN, CDR2 FVKESK, per germline. The CDR3 reads CASSLYGMNTEAFF. The CDR3 region has the DNA TGTGCCAGCAGCCTGTACGGGATGAACACTGAAGCTTTCTTT.